A single sample gave rise to the 20 T cell receptor beta chains below, sequenced in a study of blood T cell repertoires in COVID-19. Sequencing was performed with immunoSEQ multiplex PCR; in TCRdb, only in-frame clones are kept and a portion is missing. The table shows 250,000 to 400,000 clones, with around 84% occurring only once. Sequencing was carried out using PBMCs or T cells enriched from blood (not recorded which). The receptors stem from a woman under 40 who had been exposed to COVID-19.

The chain has TRBV4-3 and TRBJ2-1; no definite D call. The CDR3 consists of 14 residues. V was shortened by 1 base and J by 7 bases, with 11 bases between the two germline ends. CDR1 is LGHNA, CDR2 YSLEER, per germline. The CDR3 sequence is CASSQGSPRNEQFF. The CDR3 DNA reads as TGCGCCAGCAGCCAAGGGTCTCCTAGGAATGAGCAGTTCTTC.

This rearrangement joins TRBV12-5 to TRBJ2-2, with 9 bases that match TRBD1. The CDR3 extends over 19 amino acids. The germline gives CDR1 LGHNT, CDR2 FRNRAP. The V and J ends lost 0 bases and 2 bases, in that order; junction bases with no gene match: 10. CDR3 DNA: TGTGCTAGTGGTTTGGTACTAGGACAGGGGAGCCCTAACACCGGGGAGCTGTTTTTT. Amino acids: CASGLVLGQGSPNTGELFF. Based on the CDR3 plus reference TRBV12-5 and TRBJ2-2, the full variable domain is DARVTQTPRHKVTEMGQEVTMRCQPILGHNTVFWYRQTMMQGLELLAYFRNRAPLDDSGMPKDRFSAEMPDATLATLKIQPSEPRDSAVYFCASGLVLGQGSPNTGELFFGEGSRLTVL.

V is TRBV28 and J is TRBJ1-2; possible D gene TRBD1, 6 bases. The CDR3 has 14 residues. From germline, CDR1 is MDHEN and CDR2 SYDVKM. Between the trimmed V and J ends, which lost 1 base and 4 bases, there was a span of 10 bases. Written as DNA, the CDR3 is TGTGCCAGCAGTTTATCAAGGGGGTCCTATGGCTACACCTTC. This translates into CASSLSRGSYGYTF.

This chain uses TRBV11-2 with TRBJ2-3; D is perhaps TRBD2 (6 bases). The CDR3 loop spans 16 amino acids. Germline-derived CDR1 and CDR2 are SGHAT and FQNNGV. V gave up 5 bases and J gave up 2 bases, with 17 bases separating them. The CDR3 DNA reads TGTGCCAGCAGCCCCACGCGGGACGGAAACACAGATACGCAGTATTTT. Translated: CASSPTRDGNTDTQYF.

This clone was observed a single time. The CDR3 region is CASSLTGGDNEQFF. The CDR3, as DNA: TGTGCCAGCAGCTTAACAGGGGGTGACAATGAGCAGTTCTTC. The chain joins TRBV5-4 to TRBJ2-1; 8 bases agree with TRBD1. The CDR3 length is 14 residues. CDR1 is SGHNT, CDR2 YYREEE, per germline (reference sequence). V trimming: 2 bases; J trimming: 5 bases; junction bases outside the gene matches: 3.

This clone was seen a handful of times. This rearrangement joins TRBV7-3 to TRBJ2-1, with 7 bases identical to TRBD1. This CDR3 has 14 amino acids. The germline CDR1 and CDR2 sequences are SGHTA and FQGTGA. V lost 5 bases to trimming and J lost 8 bases; unmatched junction nucleotides: 9. In DNA, the CDR3 is TGTGCCAGCAGCCCCACGACAGGGAACTATGAGCAGTTCTTC. Protein sequence: CASSPTTGNYEQFF.

The rearrangement uses TRBV6-5 and TRBJ2-1; the D is unclear. This CDR3 comprises 14 residues. Per the germline V gene, CDR1 is MNHEY and CDR2 is SVGAGI. The V and J ends lost 5 bases and 8 bases respectively, with 16 bases between them. CDR3 bases: TGTGCCAGCAGTCCAATAGCATTAGGCTATGAGCAGTTCTTC. Protein: CASSPIALGYEQFF.

CDR3 in amino acids: CASSNPQMTYEQYF. For the CDR3, the DNA is TGTGCCAGCAGCAATCCTCAGATGACCTACGAGCAGTACTTC. The chain carries TRBV21-1 and TRBJ2-7; the D segment call TRBD1 is taken from the table without a DNA check. TRBV21-1 is marked as a pseudogene. This CDR3 region has 14 residues.

The chain recombines TRBV6-2 or TRBV6-3 with TRBJ1-3; D is ambiguous. The CDR3 has 15 residues. Trimming took 4 bases from V and 0 from J, leaving 10 bases between them. Germline V CDR1 and CDR2: MNHEY, SVGEGT. CDR3 in DNA: TGTGCCAGCAGTTCCCGGGAGACCTCTGGAAACACCATATATTTT. Translation gives CASSSRETSGNTIYF.

The chain joins TRBV30 to TRBJ2-5; 9 bases match TRBD2. The germline gives CDR1 GTSNPN, CDR2 SVGIG (reference sequence). The junction had 8 bases not matched to a gene; V was cut back by 4 bases and J by 5 bases. The CDR3 runs to 14 residues. This CDR3 reads CAWNGAGGSETQYF. CDR3 DNA: TGTGCCTGGAACGGTGCGGGGGGGTCCGAGACCCAGTACTTC.

V usage is TRBV5-5 and J usage is TRBJ2-3; D is ambiguous. V lost 0 bases and J lost 1, with 6 bases in between. The germline V gene encodes CDR1 SGHKS and CDR2 YYEKEE (reference sequence). The CDR3 extends over 14 amino acids. The DNA for the CDR3 is TGTGCCAGCAGCTTGGACACCCGCACAGATACGCAGTATTTT. Translating gives CASSLDTRTDTQYF. Filled out from reference TRBV5-5 and TRBJ2-3, the complete variable domain reads DAGVTQSPTHLIKTRGQQVTLRCSPISGHKSVSWYQQVLGQGPQFIFQYYEKEERGRGNFPDRFSARQFPNYSSELNVNALLLGDSALYLCASSLDTRTDTQYFGPGTRLTVL.

The chain couples TRBV11-2 to TRBJ2-7; possible D gene TRBD1, 7 bases. The germline CDR1 and CDR2 sequences are SGHAT and FQNNGV. The CDR3 runs 15 residues. V shed 5 bases and J shed 1 base, with 15 bases lying between them. CDR3 protein: CASSDAGQLSYEQYF. CDR3 coding DNA: TGTGCCAGCAGCGACGCGGGACAGTTATCCTACGAGCAGTACTTC.

The chain has TRBV7-9 and TRBJ2-1, with 12 bases lining up with TRBD2. Per the germline V gene, CDR1 is SEHNR and CDR2 is FQNEAQ (reference sequence). Trimming took 5 bases from V and 9 from J; bases not matched to a gene: 8. This CDR3 has 15 amino acids. The CDR3 is CASSPLAGGLSEQFF. CDR3 DNA sequence: TGTGCCAGCAGCCCCCTAGCGGGGGGGCTTAGTGAGCAGTTCTTC.

This clone was seen once. The J gene is TRBJ2-7, the V gene TRBV5-4, with a weak D call TRBD2 (6 bases). Deletions cut 0 bases from V and 0 bases from J, with 13 bases between. CDR3 size: 16 residues. Germline V lookup: CDR1 SGHNT, CDR2 YYREEE (reference sequence). CDR3 bases: TGTGCCAGCAGCTTGGGGCGGGACCAGAGCTCCTACGAGCAGTACTTC. This encodes CASSLGRDQSSYEQYF.

This chain connects TRBV24-1 to TRBJ1-5; D ambiguous. V lost 4 bases, J lost 1 base, and 10 bases lay in between. The length of the CDR3 is 15 residues. Germline lookup yields CDR1 KGHDR and CDR2 SFDVKD. CDR3 nucleotide sequence: TGTGCCACCAGTGAAGAGGGCGGAAGCAATCAGCCCCAGCATTTT. Amino acids: CATSEEGGSNQPQHF.

The J gene is TRBJ2-2, the V gene TRBV7-2, with D tentatively TRBD2 (5 bases). The V and J ends lost 1 base and 10 bases respectively, with 10 bases between them. The CDR3 runs 13 residues. Germline values: CDR1 SGHTA, CDR2 FQGNSA. The CDR3 sequence: CASSLESSEELFF. In DNA, the CDR3 is TGTGCCAGCAGCTTAGAAAGTAGCGAGGAGCTGTTTTTT.

The chain uses TRBV28 and TRBJ1-5; 8 positions match TRBD1. The CDR3 contains 15 residues. Trimming took 6 bases from V and 4 from J; bases not matched to a gene: 8. Germline CDR1 and CDR2: MDHEN and SYDVKM. The CDR3 DNA is TGTGCCAGCAGACGGACAGGGAGTGGGAATCAGCCCCAGCATTTT. This codes for CASRRTGSGNQPQHF.

The chain has TRBV7-3 and TRBJ1-1; 7 bases match TRBD1. The CDR3 runs 13 residues. Trimming removed 5 bases from V and 3 bases from J; junction bases left unmatched: 3. Germline assignment: CDR1 SGHTA and CDR2 FQGTGA. The CDR3 loop reads CASSRDRDTEAFF. CDR3 DNA sequence: TGTGCCAGCAGCCGGGACAGAGACACTGAAGCTTTCTTT. Together with reference TRBV7-3 and TRBJ1-1, the CDR3 gives the full variable domain: GAGVSQTPSNKVTEKGKYVELRCDPISGHTALYWYRQSLGQGPEFLIYFQGTGAADDSGLPNDRFFAVRPEGSVSTLKIQRTERGDSAVYLCASSRDRDTEAFFGQGTRLTVV.

This clone was recorded once. The J gene is TRBJ2-4, the V gene TRBV11-1; D possibly corresponds to TRBD2 (6 bases). The CDR3 is 16 residues long. Trimming took off 7 bases at V and 4 bases at J, with 20 bases between the two ends. Germline V CDR1 and CDR2: SGHAT, FQDESV (reference sequence). The chain's CDR3 is CASTQYSGVRKNIQYF. The CDR3 bases are TGTGCCAGCACCCAATACTCGGGGGTTAGGAAAAACATTCAGTACTTC. The full variable domain, its missing parts supplied by reference TRBV11-1 and TRBJ2-4, is EAEVAQSPRYKITEKSQAVAFWCDPISGHATLYWYRQILGQGPELLVQFQDESVVDDSQLPKDRFSAERLKGVDSTLKIQPAELGDSAMYLCASTQYSGVRKNIQYFGAGTRLSVL.

The DNA of the CDR3 is TGTGCCAGCAGCGTAGTCGCCGGGAACGGGGAGCTGTTTTTT. Translated, it gives CASSVVAGNGELFF. V gene TRBV9 combines with J gene TRBJ2-2; tentative D call: TRBD2 (5 bases). V was clipped by 0 bases and J by 7 bases, with 10 bases between them. The CDR3 has 14 amino acids. Germline CDR1 and CDR2: SGDLS and YYNGEE.